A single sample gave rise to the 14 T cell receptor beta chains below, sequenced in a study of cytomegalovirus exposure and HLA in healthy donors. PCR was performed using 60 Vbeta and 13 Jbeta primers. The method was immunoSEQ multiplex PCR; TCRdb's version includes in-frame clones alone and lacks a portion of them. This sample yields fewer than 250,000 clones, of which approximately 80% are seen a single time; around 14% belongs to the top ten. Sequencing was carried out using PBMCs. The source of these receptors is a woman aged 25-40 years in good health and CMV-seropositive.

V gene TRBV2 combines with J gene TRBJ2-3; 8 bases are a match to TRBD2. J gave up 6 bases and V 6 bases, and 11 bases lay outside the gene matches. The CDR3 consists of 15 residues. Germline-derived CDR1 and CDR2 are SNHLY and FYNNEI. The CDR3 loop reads CASSHSGDPGDTQYF. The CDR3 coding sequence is TGTGCCAGCAGCCATAGCGGGGACCCCGGGGATACGCAGTATTTT.

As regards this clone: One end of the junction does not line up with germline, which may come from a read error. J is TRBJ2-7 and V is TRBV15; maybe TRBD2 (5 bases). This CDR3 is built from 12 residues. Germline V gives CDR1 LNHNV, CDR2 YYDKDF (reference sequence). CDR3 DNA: TGTGCCACCAGCAGAGGCGGGCAGGCATTAATTTTC. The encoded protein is CATSRGGQALIF.

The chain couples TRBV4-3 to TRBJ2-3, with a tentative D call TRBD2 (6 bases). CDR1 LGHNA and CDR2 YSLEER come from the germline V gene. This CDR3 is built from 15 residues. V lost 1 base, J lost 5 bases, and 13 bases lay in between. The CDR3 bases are TGCGCCAGCAGCCAAGTACTAAGGAGGGGAGATACGCAGTATTTT. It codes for CASSQVLRRGDTQYF.

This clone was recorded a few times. Here the CDR3 DNA reads TGCGCCAGCAGCGGGAGGGGCAACGAGCAGTACTTC. Translation gives CASSGRGNEQYF. The rearrangement uses TRBV5-1 and TRBJ2-7; TRBD2 agrees at 7 bases. The V and J ends lost 4 bases and 5 bases, in that order; junction bases with no gene match: 3. This CDR3 region has 12 residues. Germline assignment: CDR1 SGHRS and CDR2 YFSETQ. Using reference TRBV5-1 and TRBJ2-7 for the parts outside the CDR3, the full variable domain is KAGVTQTPRYLIKTRGQQVTLSCSPISGHRSVSWYQQTPGQGLQFLFEYFSETQRNKGNFPGRFSGRQFSNSRSEMNVSTLELGDSALYLCASSGRGNEQYFGPGTRLTVT.

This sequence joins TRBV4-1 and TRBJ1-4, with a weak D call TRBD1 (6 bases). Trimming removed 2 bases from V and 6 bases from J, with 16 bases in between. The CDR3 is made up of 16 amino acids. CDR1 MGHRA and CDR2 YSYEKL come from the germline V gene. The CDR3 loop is CASSQSRGATHEKLFF. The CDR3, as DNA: TGCGCCAGCAGCCAATCTCGGGGGGCGACGCATGAAAAACTGTTTTTT.

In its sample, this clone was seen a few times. DNA of the CDR3: TGTGCCAGCAGCTTAGCGATGACTTACACTGAAGCTTTCTTT. It translates to CASSLAMTYTEAFF. V and J are TRBV7-8 and TRBJ1-1, with unresolved D. Per germline, CDR1 SGHVS and CDR2 FQNEAQ. Trimming stripped 0 bases from V and 3 bases from J, with 8 bases between. This CDR3 spans 14 amino acids.

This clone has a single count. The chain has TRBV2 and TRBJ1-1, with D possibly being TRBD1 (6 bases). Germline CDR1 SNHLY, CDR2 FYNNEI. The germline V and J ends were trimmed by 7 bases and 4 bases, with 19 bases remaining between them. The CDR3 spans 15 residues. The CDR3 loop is CASNPTGTSFTEAFF. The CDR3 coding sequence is TGTGCCAGCAACCCAACAGGGACGTCGTTCACTGAAGCTTTCTTT. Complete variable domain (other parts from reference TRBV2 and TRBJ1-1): EPEVTQTPSHQVTQMGQEVILRCVPISNHLYFYWYRQILGQKVEFLVSFYNNEISEKSEIFDDQFSVERPDGSNFTLKIRSTKLEDSAMYFCASNPTGTSFTEAFFGQGTRLTVV.

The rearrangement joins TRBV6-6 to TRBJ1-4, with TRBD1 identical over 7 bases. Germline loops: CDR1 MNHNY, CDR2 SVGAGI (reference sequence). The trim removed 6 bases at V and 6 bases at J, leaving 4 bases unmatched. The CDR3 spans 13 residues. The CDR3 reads CASRRGRDEKLFF. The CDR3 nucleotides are TGTGCCAGCAGGAGGGGGCGCGATGAAAAACTGTTTTTT.

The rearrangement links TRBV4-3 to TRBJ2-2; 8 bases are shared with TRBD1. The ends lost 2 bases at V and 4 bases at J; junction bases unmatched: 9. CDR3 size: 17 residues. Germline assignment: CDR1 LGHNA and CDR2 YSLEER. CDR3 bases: TGCGCCAGCAGCCAAAACAGGGGGGCGAGGGCCACCGGGGAGCTGTTTTTT. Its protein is CASSQNRGARATGELFF.

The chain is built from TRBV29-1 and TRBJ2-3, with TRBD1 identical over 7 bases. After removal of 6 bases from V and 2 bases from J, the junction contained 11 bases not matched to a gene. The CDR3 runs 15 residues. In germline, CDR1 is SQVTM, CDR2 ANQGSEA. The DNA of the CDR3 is TGCAGCGTAGACGCTAGGGGGCCCAACACAGATACGCAGTATTTT. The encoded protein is CSVDARGPNTDTQYF.

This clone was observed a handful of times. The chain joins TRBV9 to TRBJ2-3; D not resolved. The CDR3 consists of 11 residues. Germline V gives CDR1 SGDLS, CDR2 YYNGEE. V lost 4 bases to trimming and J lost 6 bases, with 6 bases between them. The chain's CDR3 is CASSSQDTQYF. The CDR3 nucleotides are TGTGCCAGCAGCTCCCAGGATACGCAGTATTTT. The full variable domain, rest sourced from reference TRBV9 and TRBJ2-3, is DSGVTQTPKHLITATGQRVTLRCSPRSGDLSVYWYQQSLDQGLQFLIQYYNGEERAKGNILERFSAQQFPDLHSELNLSSLELGDSALYFCASSSQDTQYFGPGTRLTVL.

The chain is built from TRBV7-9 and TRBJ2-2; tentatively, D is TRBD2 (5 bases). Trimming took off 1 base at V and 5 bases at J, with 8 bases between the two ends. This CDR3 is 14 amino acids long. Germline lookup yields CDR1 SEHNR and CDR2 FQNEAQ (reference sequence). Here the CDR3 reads CASSLGPGTGELFF. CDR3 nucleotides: TGTGCCAGCAGCTTAGGGCCGGGAACCGGGGAGCTGTTTTTT.

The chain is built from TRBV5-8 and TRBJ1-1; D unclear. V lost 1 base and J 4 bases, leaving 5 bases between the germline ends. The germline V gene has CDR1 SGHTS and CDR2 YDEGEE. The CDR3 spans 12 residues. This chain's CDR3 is CASSLLGTEAFF. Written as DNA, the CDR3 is TGTGCCAGCAGCTTGCTAGGCACTGAAGCTTTCTTT.

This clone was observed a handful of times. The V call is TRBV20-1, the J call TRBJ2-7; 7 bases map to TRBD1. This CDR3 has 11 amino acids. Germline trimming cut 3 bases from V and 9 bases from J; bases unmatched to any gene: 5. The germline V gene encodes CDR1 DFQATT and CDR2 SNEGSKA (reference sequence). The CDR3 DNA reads TGCAGTGCTAGTTCAGGGGGATTGCAGTACTTC. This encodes CSASSGGLQYF.